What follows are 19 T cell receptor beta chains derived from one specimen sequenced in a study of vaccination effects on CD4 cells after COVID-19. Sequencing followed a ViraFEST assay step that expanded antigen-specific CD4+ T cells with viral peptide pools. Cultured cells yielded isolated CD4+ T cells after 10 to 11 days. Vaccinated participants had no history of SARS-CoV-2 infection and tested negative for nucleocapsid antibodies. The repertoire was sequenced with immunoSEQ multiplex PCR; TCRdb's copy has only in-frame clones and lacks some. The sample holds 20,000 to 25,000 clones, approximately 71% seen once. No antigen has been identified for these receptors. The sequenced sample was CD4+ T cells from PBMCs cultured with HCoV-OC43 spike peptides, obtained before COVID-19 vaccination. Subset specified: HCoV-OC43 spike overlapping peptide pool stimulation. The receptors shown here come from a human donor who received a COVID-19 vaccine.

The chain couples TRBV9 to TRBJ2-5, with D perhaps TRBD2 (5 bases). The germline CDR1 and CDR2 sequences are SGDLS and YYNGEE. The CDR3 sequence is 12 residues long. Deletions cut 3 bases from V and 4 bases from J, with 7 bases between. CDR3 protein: CASSGSGETQYF. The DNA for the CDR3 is TGTGCCAGCAGCGGGAGCGGAGAGACCCAGTACTTC.

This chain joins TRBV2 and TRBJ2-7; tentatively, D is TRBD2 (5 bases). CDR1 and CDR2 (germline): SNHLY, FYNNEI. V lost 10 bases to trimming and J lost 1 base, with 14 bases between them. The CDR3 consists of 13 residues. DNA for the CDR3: TGTGCCATAGCAGTTGGCGGGTCCTACGAGCAGTACTTC. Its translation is CAIAVGGSYEQYF. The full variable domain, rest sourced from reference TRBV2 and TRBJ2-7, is EPEVTQTPSHQVTQMGQEVILRCVPISNHLYFYWYRQILGQKVEFLVSFYNNEISEKSEIFDDQFSVERPDGSNFTLKIRSTKLEDSAMYFCAIAVGGSYEQYFGPGTRLTVT.

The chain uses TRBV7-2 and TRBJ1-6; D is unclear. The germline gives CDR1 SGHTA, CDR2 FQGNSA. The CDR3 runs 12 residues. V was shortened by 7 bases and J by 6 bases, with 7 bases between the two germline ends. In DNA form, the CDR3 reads TGTGCCAGCACGGTGGGTAATTCACCCCTCCACTTT. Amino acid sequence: CASTVGNSPLHF.

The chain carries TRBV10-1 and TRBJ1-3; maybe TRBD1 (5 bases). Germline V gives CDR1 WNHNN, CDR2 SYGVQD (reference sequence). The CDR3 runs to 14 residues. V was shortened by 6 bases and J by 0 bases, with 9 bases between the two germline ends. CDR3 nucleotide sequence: TGCGCCAGCAGGCGGGGGATCTCTGGAAACACCATATATTTT. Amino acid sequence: CASRRGISGNTIYF.

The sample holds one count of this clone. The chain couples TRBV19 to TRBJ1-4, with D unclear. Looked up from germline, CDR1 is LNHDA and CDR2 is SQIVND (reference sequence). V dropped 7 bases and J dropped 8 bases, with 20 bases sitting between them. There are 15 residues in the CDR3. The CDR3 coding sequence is TGTGCCAGTACCGAGAGCCGCGGGATGTGGGAAAAACTGTTTTTT. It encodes CASTESRGMWEKLFF. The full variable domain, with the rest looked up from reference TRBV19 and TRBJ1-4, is DGGITQSPKYLFRKEGQNVTLSCEQNLNHDAMYWYRQDPGQGLRLIYYSQIVNDFQKGDIAEGYSVSREKKESFPLTVTSAQKNPTAFYLCASTESRGMWEKLFFGSGTQLSVL.

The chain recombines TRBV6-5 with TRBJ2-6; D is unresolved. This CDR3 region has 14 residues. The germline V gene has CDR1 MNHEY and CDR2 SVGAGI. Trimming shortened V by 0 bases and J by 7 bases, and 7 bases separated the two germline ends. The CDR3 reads CASSYSSRANVLTF. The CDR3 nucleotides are TGTGCCAGCAGTTACTCCAGTAGAGCCAACGTCCTGACTTTC.

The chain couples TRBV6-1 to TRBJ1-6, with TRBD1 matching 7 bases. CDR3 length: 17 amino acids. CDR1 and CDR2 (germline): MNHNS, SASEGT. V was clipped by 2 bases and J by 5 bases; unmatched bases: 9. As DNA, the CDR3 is TGTGCCAGCAGTGAATACGCGCCACAGGGGAATAATTCACCCCTCCACTTT. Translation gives CASSEYAPQGNNSPLHF.

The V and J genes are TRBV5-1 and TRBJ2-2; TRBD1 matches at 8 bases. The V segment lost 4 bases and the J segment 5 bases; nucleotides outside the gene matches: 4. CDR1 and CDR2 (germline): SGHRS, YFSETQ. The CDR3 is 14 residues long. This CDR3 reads CASSIDRGTGELFF. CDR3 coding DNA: TGCGCCAGCAGCATCGACAGGGGTACCGGGGAGCTGTTTTTT.

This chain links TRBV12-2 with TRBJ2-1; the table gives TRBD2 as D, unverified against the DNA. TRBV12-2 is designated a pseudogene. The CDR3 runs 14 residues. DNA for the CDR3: TGTGCAAGTCGCTCCACTAGCGGGAGGAATGAGCAGTTCTTC. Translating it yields CASRSTSGRNEQFF.

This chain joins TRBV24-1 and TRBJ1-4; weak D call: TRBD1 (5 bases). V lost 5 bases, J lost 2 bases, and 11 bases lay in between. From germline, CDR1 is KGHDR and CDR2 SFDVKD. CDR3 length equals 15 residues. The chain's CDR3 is CATSGGGGTNEKLFF. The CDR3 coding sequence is TGTGCCACCAGTGGCGGCGGGGGGACTAATGAAAAACTGTTTTTT.

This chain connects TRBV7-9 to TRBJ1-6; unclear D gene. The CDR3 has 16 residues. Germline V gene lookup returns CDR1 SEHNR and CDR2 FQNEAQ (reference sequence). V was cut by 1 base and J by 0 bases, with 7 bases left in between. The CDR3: CASSLGGSSYNSPLHF. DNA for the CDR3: TGTGCCAGCAGCTTAGGAGGAAGCTCCTATAATTCACCCCTCCACTTT.

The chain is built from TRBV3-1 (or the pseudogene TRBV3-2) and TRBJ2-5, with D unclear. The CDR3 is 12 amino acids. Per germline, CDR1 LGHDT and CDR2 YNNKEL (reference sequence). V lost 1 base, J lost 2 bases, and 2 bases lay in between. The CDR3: CASSQVQETQYF. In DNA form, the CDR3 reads TGTGCCAGCAGCCAAGTTCAAGAGACCCAGTACTTC.

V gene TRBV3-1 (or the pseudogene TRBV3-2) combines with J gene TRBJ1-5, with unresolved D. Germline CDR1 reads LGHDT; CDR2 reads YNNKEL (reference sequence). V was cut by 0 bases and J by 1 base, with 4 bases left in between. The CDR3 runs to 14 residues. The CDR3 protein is CASSQDISNQPQHF. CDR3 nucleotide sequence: TGTGCCAGCAGCCAAGATATCAGCAATCAGCCCCAGCATTTT.

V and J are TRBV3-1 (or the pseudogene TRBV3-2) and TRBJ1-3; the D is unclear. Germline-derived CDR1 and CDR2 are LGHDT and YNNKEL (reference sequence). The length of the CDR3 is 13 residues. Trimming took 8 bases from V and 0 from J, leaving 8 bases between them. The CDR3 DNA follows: TGTGCCAGCCGTAAGAACTCTGGAAACACCATATATTTT. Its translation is CASRKNSGNTIYF.

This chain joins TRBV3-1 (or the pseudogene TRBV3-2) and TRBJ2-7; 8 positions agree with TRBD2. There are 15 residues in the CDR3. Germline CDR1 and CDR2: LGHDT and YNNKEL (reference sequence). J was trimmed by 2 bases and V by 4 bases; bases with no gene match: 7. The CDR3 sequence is CASSPGTSFPYEQYF. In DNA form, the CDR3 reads TGTGCCAGCAGCCCCGGGACTAGTTTCCCCTACGAGCAGTACTTC.

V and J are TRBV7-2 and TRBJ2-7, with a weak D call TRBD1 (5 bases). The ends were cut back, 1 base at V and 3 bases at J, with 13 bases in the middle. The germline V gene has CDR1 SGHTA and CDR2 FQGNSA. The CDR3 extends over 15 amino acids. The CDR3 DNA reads TGTGCCAGCAGCTTAGGACAGCCCCCATTCTACGAGCAGTACTTC. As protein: CASSLGQPPFYEQYF. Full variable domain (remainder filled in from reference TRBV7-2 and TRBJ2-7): GAGVSQSPSNKVTEKGKDVELRCDPISGHTALYWYRQSLGQGLEFLIYFQGNSAPDKSGLPSDRFSAERTGGSVSTLTIQRTQQEDSAVYLCASSLGQPPFYEQYFGPGTRLTVT.

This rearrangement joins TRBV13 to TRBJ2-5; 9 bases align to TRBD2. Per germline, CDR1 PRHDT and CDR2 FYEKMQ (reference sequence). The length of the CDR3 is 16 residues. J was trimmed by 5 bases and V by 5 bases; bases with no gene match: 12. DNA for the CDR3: TGTGCCAGCAGCCCCTCCGACAGGGCGGGAGGGGAGACCCAGTACTTC. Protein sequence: CASSPSDRAGGETQYF. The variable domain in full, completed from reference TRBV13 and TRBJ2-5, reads AAGVIQSPRHLIKEKRETATLKCYPIPRHDTVYWYQQGPGQDPQFLISFYEKMQSDKGSIPDRFSAQQFSDYHSELNMSSLELGDSALYFCASSPSDRAGGETQYFGPGTRLLVL.

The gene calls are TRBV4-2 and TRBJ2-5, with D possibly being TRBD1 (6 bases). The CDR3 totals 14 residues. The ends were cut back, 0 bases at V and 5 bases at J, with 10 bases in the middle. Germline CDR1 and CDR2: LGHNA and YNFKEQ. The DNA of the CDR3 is TGTGCCAGCAGCCAAGATCTGAGGGGGGAGACCCAGTACTTC. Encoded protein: CASSQDLRGETQYF.

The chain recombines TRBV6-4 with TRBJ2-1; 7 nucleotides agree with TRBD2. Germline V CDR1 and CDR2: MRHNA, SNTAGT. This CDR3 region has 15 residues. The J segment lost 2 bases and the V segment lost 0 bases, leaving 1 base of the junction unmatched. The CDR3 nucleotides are TGTGCCAGCAGTGACTCAGGACTAGCCTACAATGAGCAGTTCTTC. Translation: CASSDSGLAYNEQFF.